This T cell receptor beta chain came from a study of T cell changes during pregnancy in multiple sclerosis. Per the germline V gene, CDR1 is ENHRY and CDR2 is SYGVKD. This CDR3 has 15 residues. V shed 1 base and J shed 6 bases, with 16 bases lying between them. Repertoires were generated with immunoSEQ multiplex PCR, while TCRdb's copy carries only in-frame clones and drops some. Of about 51,000 clones in the sample, approximately 94% were seen once. The source of this sequence is a female donor with multiple sclerosis, enrolled in a pregnancy study. Material: CD4+ T cells from peripheral blood mononuclear cells, obtained in the second trimester of pregnancy. The rearrangement joins TRBV10-3 to TRBJ2-7; tentative D call: TRBD2 (7 bases). DNA for the CDR3: TGTGCCATCAGTGAGTATGGAGGGGGGGCCGGCGAGCAGTACTTC. This codes for CAISEYGGGAGEQYF.